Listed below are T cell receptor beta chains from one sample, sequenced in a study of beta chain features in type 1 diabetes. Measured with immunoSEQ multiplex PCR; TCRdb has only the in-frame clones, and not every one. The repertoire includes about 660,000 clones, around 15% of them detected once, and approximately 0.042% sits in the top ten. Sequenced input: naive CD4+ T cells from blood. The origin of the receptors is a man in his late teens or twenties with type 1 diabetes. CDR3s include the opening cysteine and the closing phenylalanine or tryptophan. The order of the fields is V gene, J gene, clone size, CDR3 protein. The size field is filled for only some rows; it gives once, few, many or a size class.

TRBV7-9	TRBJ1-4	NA	CASSQDTELFF
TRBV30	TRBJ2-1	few	CAGIAGSSYNEQFF
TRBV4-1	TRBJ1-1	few	CASSQGWDRDTEAFF
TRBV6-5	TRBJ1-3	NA	CASSPDSSGNTIYF
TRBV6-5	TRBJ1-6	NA	CASSYSPSSFNSPLHF
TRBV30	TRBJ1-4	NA	CAWSAPSTNEKLFF
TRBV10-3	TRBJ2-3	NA	CAISDRTDTQYF
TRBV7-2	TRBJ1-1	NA	CASSLSGGLNTEAFF
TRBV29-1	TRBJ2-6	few	CSARGLADHSSGANVLTF
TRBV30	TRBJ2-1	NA	CAWSGPSRGRGSYNEQFF
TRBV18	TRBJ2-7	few	CASSPVTGITYEQYF
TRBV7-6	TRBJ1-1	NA	CASSGPRGDTEAFF
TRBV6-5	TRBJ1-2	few	CASRHREARGYTF
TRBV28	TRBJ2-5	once	CASSLTSLGGETQYF
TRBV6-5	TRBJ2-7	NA	CASVRLGEQYF
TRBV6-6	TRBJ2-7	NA	CASRVGTGTYEQYF
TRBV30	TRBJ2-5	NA	CASSAGVVGETQYF
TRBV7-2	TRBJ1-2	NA	CASSFQGAPLGYTF
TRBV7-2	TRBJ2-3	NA	CASSLDLAIGTQYF
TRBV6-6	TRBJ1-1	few	CASSYGGTPTEAFF
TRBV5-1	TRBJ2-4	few	CASSPQNSVNIQYF
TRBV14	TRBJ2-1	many	CASSQWIPEGEQFF
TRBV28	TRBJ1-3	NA	CASSPPGSTYSGNTIYF
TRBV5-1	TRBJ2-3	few	CASSTIDRTDTQYF
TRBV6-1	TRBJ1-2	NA	CASSGGNVNGYTF
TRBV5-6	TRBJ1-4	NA	CASSYPDGATNEKLFF
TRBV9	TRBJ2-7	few	CASSPLKDSSYEQYF
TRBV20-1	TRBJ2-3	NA	CSATLRDTQYF